Listed below are T cell receptor beta chains from one sample, sequenced in a study of blood T cell repertoires in COVID-19. Assay used: immunoSEQ multiplex PCR; TCRdb lists only in-frame clones, some missing. This sample has a few hundred thousand clones; around 90% occur once, and the top ten carry around 1%. Sequencing was performed on peripheral blood. The receptor set was obtained from a middle-aged woman with COVID-19, enrolled during active disease. The CDR3 runs from the conserved cysteine through the conserved F or W. Each record gives: V gene, clone size, D gene, J gene, CDR3 protein, CDR3 DNA. A D gene is named only where the DNA matches it firmly. Clone size appears in some rows only: once, few, many, or a class for an expanded clone.

TRBV15	.	.	TRBJ2-3	CATSTGFSTDTQYF	TGTGCCACCAGCACAGGGTTTAGCACAGATACGCAGTATTTT
TRBV30	.	.	TRBJ2-7	CAWSGLVGEQYF	TGTGCCTGGAGTGGACTAGTGGGCGAGCAGTACTTC
TRBV6-5	.	.	TRBJ1-1	CASSGGGRNTEAFF	TGTGCCAGCAGCGGGGGTGGCAGGAACACTGAAGCTTTCTTT
TRBV5-5	.	.	TRBJ2-4	CASSLGRELNIQYF	TGTGCCAGCAGCTTGGGTCGCGAGCTAAACATTCAGTACTTC
TRBV27	.	.	TRBJ2-7	CASSLIRGYEQYF	TGTGCCAGCAGTTTAATCAGGGGCTACGAGCAGTACTTC
TRBV4-3	.	TRBD1	TRBJ1-2	CASSLTGTGKGYTF	TGCGCCAGCAGCCTTACCGGGACAGGGAAAGGCTACACCTTC
TRBV10-2	.	TRBD1	TRBJ2-3	CASIDRGSPTDTQYF	TGCGCCAGCATCGACAGGGGGAGCCCGACAGATACGCAGTATTTT
TRBV25-1	.	.	TRBJ1-2	CASSEGTRLGYTF	TGTGCCAGCAGTGAAGGGACAAGGCTTGGCTACACCTTC
TRBV30	.	.	TRBJ1-3	CACRGKAGNTIYF	TGTGCCTGCCGGGGGAAAGCTGGAAACACCATATATTTT
TRBV15	.	.	TRBJ1-5	CATSRDPPTGLYSNQPQHF	TGTGCCACCAGCAGAGATCCCCCAACAGGGCTCTATAGCAATCAGCCCCAGCATTTT
TRBV6-4	.	TRBD1	TRBJ1-6	CASSPDRGISPLHF	TGTGCCAGCAGCCCCGACAGGGGCATTTCACCCCTCCACTTT
TRBV5-6	.	.	TRBJ1-6	CASCWGGRNSPLHF	TGTGCCAGCTGCTGGGGGGGAAGAAATTCACCCCTCCACTTT
TRBV7-9	.	TRBD1	TRBJ2-3	CASSLQGKTDTQYF	TGTGCCAGCAGCCTACAGGGGAAGACAGATACGCAGTATTTT
TRBV4-1	.	TRBD1	TRBJ1-4	CASSQDWDRAGEKLFF	TGCGCCAGCAGCCAAGACTGGGACAGGGCGGGCGAAAAACTGTTTTTT
TRBV29-1	.	TRBD2	TRBJ2-5	CSVGLAGLETQYF	TGCAGCGTTGGACTAGCGGGATTGGAGACCCAGTACTTC
TRBV5-1	once	TRBD2	TRBJ2-1	CASSPRTSGSSDINEQFF	TGCGCCAGCAGCCCTCGGACTAGCGGGAGTTCTGATATCAATGAGCAGTTCTTC
TRBV11-1	.	TRBD2	TRBJ2-7	CASSFNREGYYEQYF	TGTGCCAGCAGCTTTAACCGGGAGGGGTACTACGAGCAGTACTTC
TRBV6-2/TRBV6-3	.	TRBD1	TRBJ1-2	CASSYPTSRTGTSPIYGYTF	TGTGCCAGCAGTTACCCCACCTCGAGGACAGGGACCTCACCTATTTATGGCTACACCTTC
TRBV5-4	.	.	TRBJ1-2	CASTGEDKGYTF	TGTGCCAGCACGGGGGAAGACAAGGGCTACACCTTC
TRBV7-3	.	TRBD2	TRBJ2-3	CASSSKRGAGDTQYF	TGTGCCAGCAGCTCAAAGCGGGGGGCAGGCGATACGCAGTATTTT